These T cell receptor beta chains were read from a single sample in a study of blood T cell repertoires in COVID-19. Using immunoSEQ multiplex PCR, the repertoire was profiled, and TCRdb retains in-frame clones only, with some absent. The sample lists approximately 70,000 clones; about 87% were seen once. The sequenced sample was peripheral blood. The receptors come from a woman in her 70s with acute or convalescent COVID-19. The CDR3 runs from the conserved cysteine through the conserved F or W. The D gene is left open where the match is weak. Size values are once, few and many counts, or a class for expanded clones, and some rows have none.

TRBJ2-2,TRBV5-6,-,TRBD2,CASSWGASGGATGELFF,TGTGCCAGCAGCTGGGGCGCTAGCGGGGGGGCCACCGGGGAGCTGTTTTTT
TRBJ2-1,TRBV6-4,few,TRBD2,CASSRAGGYNEQFF,TGTGCCAGCAGTAGAGCGGGGGGATACAATGAGCAGTTCTTC
TRBJ2-7,TRBV3-1/TRBV3-2,-,TRBD1,CASSQTPGGEQYF,TGTGCCAGCAGCCAAACACCAGGGGGCGAGCAGTACTTC
TRBJ2-7,TRBV30,-,-,CAWSPNRVPYEQYF,TGTGCCTGGAGTCCAAACAGGGTACCCTACGAGCAGTACTTC
TRBJ2-3,TRBV7-6,-,TRBD2,CASTPGLAGGFTDTQYF,TGTGCCAGCACCCCGGGACTAGCGGGGGGTTTCACAGATACGCAGTATTTT
TRBJ2-7,TRBV9,-,-,CASSVAPWQGMYEQYF,TGTGCCAGCAGCGTAGCCCCCTGGCAGGGAATGTACGAGCAGTACTTC
TRBJ2-1,TRBV2,-,-,CAVSSYNEQFF,TGTGCGGTCAGCTCCTACAATGAGCAGTTCTTC
TRBJ1-1,TRBV18,-,-,CASSQEQGRDTEAFF,TGTGCCAGCTCACAAGAACAGGGTCGGGACACTGAAGCTTTCTTT
TRBJ2-2,TRBV28,-,TRBD1,CASSPVGGDTGELFF,TGTGCCAGCAGTCCAGTAGGGGGCGACACCGGGGAGCTGTTTTTT
TRBJ2-4,TRBV2,-,-,CASSDQGLAKNIQYF,TGTGCCAGCAGTGACCAGGGTCTAGCCAAAAACATTCAGTACTTC
TRBJ2-1,TRBV11-3,-,TRBD2,CASSVSGTSSHNEQFF,TGTGCCAGCAGCGTCTCCGGGACTAGCTCTCACAATGAGCAGTTCTTC
TRBJ2-7,TRBV19,-,-,CASSISGGRSYEQYF,TGTGCCAGTAGTATATCGGGCGGGCGCTCCTACGAGCAGTACTTC
TRBJ2-2,TRBV5-1,-,TRBD1,CASAPDRANTGELFF,TGCGCCAGCGCTCCGGACAGGGCGAACACCGGGGAGCTGTTTTTT
TRBJ2-2,TRBV5-1,-,TRBD2,CASSPLAGGPGELFF,TGCGCCAGCAGCCCGCTAGCGGGAGGGCCCGGGGAGCTGTTTTTT